Listed below are T cell receptor beta chains from one sample, sequenced in a study of blood T cells in healthy people across ages. TCRdb analysed the 5' RACE reads with MiXCR anew, one entry per CDR3 protein. The sample includes 800,000 to 950,000 distinct CDR3 sequences, about 28% of them seen just once. Another study also made use of these data, one on T cells of mothers and their children.

Sequencing was carried out using blood. These receptors came from a woman in her thirties or forties in good health. Each CDR3 is given with its conserved first and last residue. The D gene is left open where the match is weak. Clone size is stated in some rows and not others, as once, few, many or a class when expanded.

V	D	J	size	DNA	CDR3
TRBV20-1	TRBD2	TRBJ2-3	-	TGCAGTGCTAGCGGGGCAGCGGGGGCGCTGGGAGATACGCAGTATTTT	CSASGAAGALGDTQYF
TRBV7-8	TRBD2	TRBJ2-7	-	TGTGCCAGCAGCTCTAATGGGGCTAGCGGATCCTACGAGCAGTACTTC	CASSSNGASGSYEQYF
TRBV29-1	TRBD1	TRBJ1-2	-	TGCAGCGTTGGACGCGGCGGGACAGGGTTCTATGGCTACACCTTC	CSVGRGGTGFYGYTF
TRBV12-3/TRBV12-4	-	TRBJ1-5	-	TGTGCCAGCAGGACAGGACAAGGTAGCAATCAGCCCCAGCATTTT	CASRTGQGSNQPQHF
TRBV2	TRBD2	TRBJ2-1	-	TGTGCCAGTAGATGGACTAGCGGGGGCTATGAGCAGTTCTTC	CASRWTSGGYEQFF
TRBV7-2	-	TRBJ1-2	many	TGTGCCAGCAGCTTAGAGAGATTCGCATCTATGGGTGGCTACACCTTC	CASSLERFASMGGYTF
TRBV9	-	TRBJ1-4	-	TGTGCCAGCAGCGTAGCTGGGGCTGGTGAAAAACTGTTTTTT	CASSVAGAGEKLFF
TRBV9	TRBD2	TRBJ2-7	many	TGTGCCAGCAGCAAGGGACTAAGGAGCTCCTACGAGCAGTACTTC	CASSKGLRSSYEQYF
TRBV28	-	TRBJ2-1	many	TGTGCCAGCGGGAAAGCGGGACAGTACAATGAGCAGTTCTTC	CASGKAGQYNEQFF
TRBV27	TRBD1	TRBJ1-5	many	TGTGCCAGCAGTTCCCCCGGGACAGGGTATAGCAATCAGCCCCAGCATTTT	CASSSPGTGYSNQPQHF
TRBV7-9	-	TRBJ1-1	few	TGTGCCAGCACCCCCTTCGGGGGGAACACTGAAGCTTTCTTT	CASTPFGGNTEAFF